Here is one T cell receptor beta chain with its context. Its antigen is as yet unknown. The data were taken from a study of blood T cells in healthy people across ages. Findings and caveats of the study: Relative to aged donors, long-lived donors carried more naive CD4+ cells and displayed higher diversity. Estimated diversity that came from one million T cells was considered an underestimate.

CDR1 is SGHNT, CDR2 YENEEA, per germline. CDR3 length: 14 residues. Sample-barcoded 5' priming and a J-beta primer mix drove a second PCR of about 6 to 11 cycles. From the 5' RACE reads, TCRdb called clonotypes with MiXCR, one entry per CDR3 protein. The sample holds around 1,000,000 distinct CDR3 sequences, 25% seen once. The sample providers were healthy Caucasian people from Russia, aged roughly 6 to 90. The same sample was also used in a study of T cells of mothers and their children.

The clonotype was recovered from a girl aged 2-10 years in good health. J is TRBJ2-5 and V is TRBV11-3; 9 nucleotides align to TRBD2. The end of the DNA is better explained by TRBJ2-1, so the J call may be wrong. Sequencing was done on a sample of blood. This CDR3 reads CASSSIAGDNEQFF. CDR3 DNA: TGTGCCAGCAGCTCCATAGCGGGGGACAATGAGCAGTTCTTC.